The next 25 T cell receptor beta chains were all read from a single sample in a study of T cell repertoires in cytomegalovirus infection. MiXCR was run by TCRdb on the reads, yielding one entry per CDR3 protein. The table shows approximately 200,000 distinct CDR3 sequences, with 28% occurring only once. Sequences were obtained from PBMCs. These receptors were obtained from a human donor in good health (CMV status not recorded). Some clones in this sample may be carry-over from other donors' samples.

This clonotype has a single count. This chain links TRBV5-1 with TRBJ1-3; no clear D gene. The CDR3 is made up of 15 amino acids. V was trimmed by 4 bases and J by 8 bases, leaving 19 bases between them. The germline V gene has CDR1 SGHRS and CDR2 YFSETQ. CDR3 sequence: CASSEDGDEEDTIYF. The CDR3 nucleotides read TGCGCCAGCAGCGAGGACGGCGACGAGGAGGACACCATATATTTT.

The chain recombines TRBV6-6 with TRBJ2-3, with D unclear. Trimming took 3 bases from V and 6 from J, leaving 10 bases between them. The CDR3 has 13 amino acids. Germline V gene lookup returns CDR1 MNHNY and CDR2 SVGAGI (reference sequence). CDR3 nucleotides: TGTGCCAGCAGTTATTCCCCGTTGGATACGCAGTATTTT. It encodes CASSYSPLDTQYF.

The chain employs TRBV12-3 or TRBV12-4 and TRBJ2-2, with D perhaps TRBD1 (6 bases). V lost 5 bases and J lost 3, with 13 bases in between. The CDR3 covers 15 residues. The CDR3, as DNA: TGTGCCAGCAGTCATACAGGGTCGGACACCGGGGAGCTGTTTTTT. The encoded protein is CASSHTGSDTGELFF.

This clonotype was detected ten times or more. This chain connects TRBV7-9 to TRBJ2-1; either TRBD1 or TRBD2 may fit D (6 bases each). The CDR3 contains 17 residues. Germline CDR1 SEHNR, CDR2 FQNEAQ (reference sequence). V was clipped by 8 bases and J by 0 bases, with 20 bases between them. The CDR3 region is CASPVEGGTSSYNEQFF. The CDR3 DNA follows: TGTGCCAGCCCGGTCGAGGGCGGGACAAGCTCCTACAATGAGCAGTTCTTC.

On this clonotype: This could be a read error, since a much larger clone is one nucleotide away. This CDR3 reads CANSLASDRLTEAFF. The CDR3 DNA reads as TGTGCCAACAGCTTAGCGTCGGACAGGCTCACTGAAGCTTTCTTT. The rearrangement joins TRBV7-2 to TRBJ1-1; 7 bases fit TRBD1. This CDR3 is 15 amino acids long. Germline-derived CDR1 and CDR2 are SGHTA and FQGNSA.

The CDR3 DNA follows: TGTGCCAGCAGTGAAGAAGCCATAAGGGACACAGATACGCAGTATTTT. It specifies CASSEEAIRDTDTQYF. The chain uses TRBV2 and TRBJ2-3; D not resolved. The CDR3 has 16 amino acids. V shed 1 base and J shed 2 bases, with 13 bases lying between them. Germline V lookup: CDR1 SNHLY, CDR2 FYNNEI.

This chain links TRBV2 with TRBJ2-3; 7 nucleotides align to TRBD2. Germline V gene data show CDR1 as SNHLY and CDR2 as FYNNEI. The V segment lost 8 bases and the J segment 0 bases; nucleotides outside the gene matches: 8. This CDR3 contains 15 residues. The CDR3 DNA sequence: TGTGCCAGCTGGAGCGGGGCGATCAGCACAGATACGCAGTATTTT. Amino acids: CASWSGAISTDTQYF. The full variable domain, in which reference TRBV2 and TRBJ2-3 provide the parts outside the CDR3, is EPEVTQTPSHQVTQMGQEVILRCVPISNHLYFYWYRQILGQKVEFLVSFYNNEISEKSEIFDDQFSVERPDGSNFTLKIRSTKLEDSAMYFCASWSGAISTDTQYFGPGTRLTVL.

The CDR3 is CASREGQGNTEAFF. The CDR3 bases are TGTGCCAGCAGAGAAGGACAGGGCAACACTGAAGCTTTCTTT. The genes are TRBV12-3 or TRBV12-4 and TRBJ1-1; 8 bases are shared with TRBD1. With 6 bases clipped from V and 2 bases from J, the junction kept 5 bases outside the gene matches. The CDR3 contains 14 residues.

This clonotype turned up a few times. V gene TRBV7-2 combines with J gene TRBJ1-5; possible D gene TRBD1, 5 bases. Germline-derived CDR1 and CDR2 are SGHTA and FQGNSA. V shed 1 base and J shed 6 bases, with 10 bases lying between them. This CDR3 region has 14 residues. The CDR3 bases are TGTGCCAGCAGCTTAGGGAGGGGCTTTCAGCCCCAGCATTTT. This codes for CASSLGRGFQPQHF.

V usage is TRBV5-1 and J usage is TRBJ2-2, with D possibly being TRBD2 (6 bases). Germline V gives CDR1 SGHRS, CDR2 YFSETQ. The CDR3 has 15 amino acids. V lost 4 bases to trimming and J lost 5 bases, with 15 bases between them. This CDR3 reads CASSPGHRETGELFF. The CDR3 nucleotides read TGCGCCAGCAGCCCCGGACATCGGGAGACCGGGGAGCTGTTTTTT.

This clonotype appeared a few times. In nucleotides, the CDR3 is TGCGCCAGCAGCAAGGGACAGGAGGGGGATACGCAGTATTTT. Its protein is CASSKGQEGDTQYF. V gene TRBV5-1 combines with J gene TRBJ2-3; 8 bases are shared with TRBD1. V dropped 4 bases and J dropped 6; count of bases not matched to a gene: 7. The CDR3 has 14 residues. Germline-derived CDR1 and CDR2 are SGHRS and YFSETQ.

This clonotype was seen a few times. This chain connects TRBV5-6 to TRBJ2-1; 12 positions match TRBD2. Trimming cost V 2 bases and J 7 bases; bases outside gene matches: 4. The CDR3 extends over 15 amino acids. CDR1 is SGHDT, CDR2 YYEEEE, per germline. CDR3 sequence reads: CASSFLAGGDNEQFF. The CDR3 coding sequence is TGTGCCAGCAGCTTCCTAGCGGGGGGGGATAATGAGCAGTTCTTC.

The rearrangement joins TRBV4-3 to TRBJ1-6; D remains ambiguous. Germline CDR1 LGHNA, CDR2 YSLEER. The CDR3 covers 13 residues. V lost 0 bases and J lost 14, with 11 bases in between. In nucleotides, the CDR3 is TGCGCCAGCAGCCAAGAACCCCAATTGGCCCTCCACTTT. Amino acid sequence: CASSQEPQLALHF.

V usage is TRBV29-1 and J usage is TRBJ1-1, with TRBD1 matching over 7 bases. The CDR3 sequence is 14 residues long. The ends lost 6 bases at V and 3 bases at J; junction bases unmatched: 10. Germline CDR1 and CDR2: SQVTM and ANQGSEA. This CDR3 reads CSVRTGGLDTEAFF. In nucleotides, the CDR3 is TGCAGCGTCCGGACAGGTGGACTCGACACTGAAGCTTTCTTT.

The table lists this clonotype with a few counts. The J gene is TRBJ2-2, the V gene TRBV25-1, with D possibly TRBD2 on 7 matching bases. Per germline, CDR1 MGHDK and CDR2 SYGVNS. The CDR3 has 15 residues. The V end lost 5 bases, the J end lost 7 bases, and 17 bases lay between the germline ends. As DNA, the CDR3 is TGTGCCAGCAGTCCGTCGGGGGGCGCGGTCGGGGAGCTGTTTTTT. The encoded protein is CASSPSGGAVGELFF.

This clonotype was seen more than once but under ten times. The gene calls are TRBV4-2 and TRBJ1-6, with 8 bases fitting TRBD1. J lost 6 bases, V lost 3 bases, and 4 bases had no gene match. Germline V gives CDR1 LGHNA, CDR2 YNFKEQ. The CDR3 runs 15 residues. CDR3 loop: CASSQDRAGNSPLHF. The CDR3 DNA reads as TGTGCCAGCAGCCAGGACAGGGCAGGTAATTCACCCCTCCACTTT.

There are a few counts of this clonotype. The chain is built from TRBV6-2 or TRBV6-3 and TRBJ2-1, with TRBD2 identical over 10 bases. There are 20 residues in the CDR3. Trimming cost V 2 bases and J 0 bases; bases outside gene matches: 13. Germline V gene sequence: CDR1 MNHEY, CDR2 SVGEGT. In nucleotides, the CDR3 is TGTGCCAGCAGTTACCGAGAGCGGGGGGGTCGTCCTAGCTCCTACAATGAGCAGTTCTTC. It encodes CASSYRERGGRPSSYNEQFF.

Only a few counts were recorded for this clonotype. This sequence joins TRBV7-2 and TRBJ2-1; D may match TRBD1 or TRBD2 (5 bases each). This CDR3 has 13 residues. Trimming shortened V by 2 bases and J by 9 bases, and 11 bases separated the two germline ends. Germline CDR1 reads SGHTA; CDR2 reads FQGNSA. The CDR3 reads CASSLKRGGEQFF. The CDR3 DNA reads TGTGCCAGCAGCTTAAAGAGGGGCGGTGAGCAGTTCTTC.

This clonotype was counted between two and nine times. The V and J genes are TRBV4-1 and TRBJ1-6; TRBD1 matches at 8 bases. CDR1 and CDR2 (germline): MGHRA, YSYEKL. This CDR3 spans 16 amino acids. Trimming took 0 bases from V and 6 from J; bases not matched to a gene: 4. The CDR3 is CASSQDGGQGNSPLHF. DNA for the CDR3: TGCGCCAGCAGCCAAGACGGTGGACAGGGTAATTCACCCCTCCACTTT.

This chain connects TRBV10-3 to TRBJ2-7; possible D gene TRBD1, 6 bases. The CDR3 has 15 amino acids. Germline V CDR1 and CDR2: ENHRY, SYGVKD. V was pared by 10 bases and J by 0 bases, with 19 bases between. Here the CDR3 reads CASTRTVRSSYEQYF. The CDR3 region has the DNA TGTGCCAGTACAAGGACAGTGAGATCCTCCTACGAGCAGTACTTC.

About this clonotype: This is likely a read error, given that the CDR3 carries no conserved phenylalanine or tryptophan at its end. It is unclear where the CDR3 begins or ends on the DNA, so no DNA is shown, and the CDR3 is as TCRdb lists it. The gene calls are TRBV11-3 and TRBJ2-7; TRBD1 is the table's D call, not checked against the DNA. From its first to its last residue, the CDR3 has 9 amino acids. CDR1 and CDR2 (germline): SGHNT, YENEEA. The CDR3 here is CASSSPTQP.

In this sample, this clonotype turned up a few times. The chain has TRBV7-2 and TRBJ1-6; 10 nucleotides align to TRBD1. The CDR3 is made up of 15 amino acids. V lost 6 bases and J lost 10; bases outside the gene matches: 9. In germline, CDR1 is SGHTA, CDR2 FQGNSA. The CDR3 region is CASSSTGGVRSPLHF. CDR3 nucleotides: TGTGCCAGCAGTTCGACAGGGGGCGTTAGGTCACCCCTCCACTTT.

This clonotype has a handful of counts. This chain connects TRBV6-1 to TRBJ1-1; 7 bases align to TRBD1. V gave up 1 base and J gave up 4 bases; unmatched junction bases: 6. Germline-derived CDR1 and CDR2 are MNHNS and SASEGT. The CDR3 contains 15 residues. For the CDR3, the DNA is TGTGCCAGCAGTGAAGAAGGTAGGGGGCTCACTGAAGCTTTCTTT. This sequence encodes CASSEEGRGLTEAFF.

This clonotype has more than one count but fewer than ten. The chain uses TRBV7-2 and TRBJ1-1; 9 bases line up with TRBD1. Losses at the gene ends were 2 bases for V and 4 bases for J; bases not matched to a gene: 8. The CDR3 runs to 16 residues. Germline V gene sequence: CDR1 SGHTA, CDR2 FQGNSA. This chain's CDR3 is CASSLFRVTGGTEAFF. The CDR3 nucleotides are TGTGCCAGCAGCTTATTCCGAGTGACAGGGGGCACTGAAGCTTTCTTT.

This clonotype has a count of ten or more. This chain uses TRBV7-2 with TRBJ2-7, with D unresolved. From germline, CDR1 is SGHTA and CDR2 FQGNSA. The CDR3 spans 13 residues. V lost 2 bases, J lost 0 bases, and 5 bases lay in between. CDR3 region: CASSLHPSYEQYF. In DNA, the CDR3 is TGTGCCAGCAGCTTACATCCCTCCTACGAGCAGTACTTC.